These 20 T cell receptor beta chains were sequenced from one sample in a study of T cells after yellow fever vaccination. TCRdb passed the 5' RACE reads through MiXCR, listing each CDR3 protein once. The data show over 70,000 distinct CDR3 sequences, with approximately 8% seen just once and 41% held by the top ten. Sample: CD8+ T cells sorted from PBMCs, taken on the day of the yellow fever booster vaccination. These receptors were taken from a man aged 25 to 40 who received the YFV17D yellow fever vaccine.

V is TRBV15 and J is TRBJ2-7, with 8 positions matching TRBD2. V gave up 0 bases and J gave up 3 bases; unmatched junction bases: 4. Per the germline V gene, CDR1 is LNHNV and CDR2 is YYDKDF (reference sequence). The CDR3 has 15 amino acids. The CDR3 bases are TGTGCCACCAGCAGAGAGGCGGGGGGAAGCTACGAGCAGTACTTC. This gives the protein CATSREAGGSYEQYF.

The sample holds a few counts of this clonotype. This rearrangement joins TRBV5-4 to TRBJ2-7; 7 bases are shared with TRBD1. The CDR3 totals 13 residues. With 3 bases clipped from V and 4 bases from J, the junction kept 4 bases outside the gene matches. Germline V gene sequence: CDR1 SGHNT, CDR2 YYREEE (reference sequence). CDR3 nucleotides: TGTGCCAGCAGCTATGAACAGGGGTACGAGCAGTACTTC. Encoded protein: CASSYEQGYEQYF.

This clonotype has a handful of counts. The J gene is TRBJ2-5, the V gene TRBV3-1; D is possibly TRBD2 (6 bases). The germline V gene has CDR1 LGHDT and CDR2 YNNKEL (reference sequence). The CDR3 sequence is 15 residues long. V lost 2 bases and J lost 4, with 14 bases in between. CDR3 sequence (DNA): TGTGCCAGCAGCCAAAAGCGGGTCCGACGAGAGACCCAGTACTTC. Its translation is CASSQKRVRRETQYF.

There are a few counts of this clonotype. The chain uses TRBV10-3 and TRBJ2-5, with D perhaps matching TRBD2 (6 bases). In germline, CDR1 is ENHRY, CDR2 SYGVKD. Trimming shortened V by 5 bases and J by 5 bases, and 18 bases separated the two germline ends. The CDR3 loop spans 15 amino acids. CDR3 region: CAISNSGVPFETQYF. In nucleotides, the CDR3 is TGTGCCATCAGTAATAGCGGAGTACCGTTTGAGACCCAGTACTTC.

At least ten counts were recorded for this clonotype. This rearrangement joins TRBV20-1 to TRBJ2-5; 7 nucleotides match TRBD2. The CDR3 consists of 13 residues. V lost 5 bases to trimming and J lost 5 bases; unmatched junction nucleotides: 8. The germline V gene encodes CDR1 DFQATT and CDR2 SNEGSKA (reference sequence). The CDR3 DNA follows: TGCAGTGCTCCCTCGGGAGGAATGGAGACCCAGTACTTC. This gives the protein CSAPSGGMETQYF.

This clonotype was observed a few times. The CDR3 DNA is TGCAGTGCCCGGGGGCTAGCGGGAACCTACAATGAGCAGTTCTTC. Amino acids: CSARGLAGTYNEQFF. The chain is built from TRBV20-1 and TRBJ2-1; 9 bases align to TRBD2. Germline V CDR1 and CDR2: DFQATT, SNEGSKA (reference sequence). CDR3 length: 15 residues. The V gene end was trimmed by 6 bases and the J gene end by 2 bases; junction bases not matched to a gene: 8.

This clonotype was seen a few times. The V call is TRBV27, the J call TRBJ2-3; no clear D gene. Germline V gene lookup returns CDR1 MNHEY and CDR2 SMNVEV (reference sequence). The CDR3 contains 11 residues. The germline V and J ends were trimmed by 5 bases and 9 bases, with 9 bases remaining between them. In nucleotides, the CDR3 is TGTGCCAGCAGTACCTCATGGACGCAGTATTTT. This gives the protein CASSTSWTQYF.

This clonotype was counted a few times. The J gene is TRBJ2-3, the V gene TRBV27; tentatively, D is TRBD2 (5 bases). Germline V CDR1 and CDR2: MNHEY, SMNVEV (reference sequence). Between the trimmed V and J ends, which lost 2 bases and 4 bases, there was a span of 10 bases. The CDR3 length is 14 residues. The CDR3: CASSLVGEPDTQYF. Here the CDR3 DNA reads TGTGCCAGCAGTTTAGTGGGAGAGCCAGATACGCAGTATTTT.

This clonotype has a handful of counts. The chain joins TRBV5-1 to TRBJ2-7, with 8 bases identical to TRBD1. This CDR3 has 18 residues. Trimming cost V 1 base and J 2 bases; bases outside gene matches: 14. The germline gives CDR1 SGHRS, CDR2 YFSETQ. The CDR3 DNA reads TGCGCCAGCAGCTTGAGGGCAGGGGGCGACCGACTAGCCTACGAGCAGTACTTC. Its protein product is CASSLRAGGDRLAYEQYF. The entire variable domain, with the rest obtained from reference TRBV5-1 and TRBJ2-7, is as follows: KAGVTQTPRYLIKTRGQQVTLSCSPISGHRSVSWYQQTPGQGLQFLFEYFSETQRNKGNFPGRFSGRQFSNSRSEMNVSTLELGDSALYLCASSLRAGGDRLAYEQYFGPGTRLTVT.

V is TRBV30 and J is TRBJ2-2; the match to TRBD1 covers 9 bases. Germline V gene lookup returns CDR1 GTSNPN and CDR2 SVGIG (reference sequence). The CDR3 contains 14 residues. V trimming: 2 bases; J trimming: 3 bases; junction bases outside the gene matches: 1. The CDR3 coding sequence is TGTGCCTGGAGTTGGGACAGGGACACCGGGGAGCTGTTTTTT. This codes for CAWSWDRDTGELFF.

The table lists this clonotype with many counts. The chain uses TRBV7-6 and TRBJ2-2, with D possibly TRBD2 on 6 matching bases. Germline CDR1 SGHVS, CDR2 FNYEAQ. The V and J ends lost 5 bases and 8 bases respectively, with 15 bases between them. The CDR3 has 14 amino acids. The CDR3 nucleotides read TGTGCCAGCAGCCCAACCGGCGGGGTTGGGGAGCTGTTTTTT. It translates to CASSPTGGVGELFF. Using reference TRBV7-6 and TRBJ2-2 for the parts outside the CDR3, the full variable domain is GAGVSQSPRYKVTKRGQDVALRCDPISGHVSLYWYRQALGQGPEFLTYFNYEAQQDKSGLPNDRFSAERPEGSISTLTIQRTEQRDSAMYRCASSPTGGVGELFFGEGSRLTVL.

This clonotype was detected a few times. The chain has TRBV5-1 and TRBJ2-1, with D unclear. Trimming removed 2 bases at V and 4 bases at J, with 19 bases between. From germline, CDR1 is SGHRS and CDR2 YFSETQ. This CDR3 comprises 17 residues. The CDR3 sequence is CASSFDPGPVGYNEQFF. CDR3 DNA: TGCGCCAGCAGCTTCGACCCCGGACCTGTGGGGTACAATGAGCAGTTCTTC.

The chain combines TRBV27 with TRBJ2-7; 10 bases line up with TRBD1. The V gene's germline CDR1 is MNHEY and CDR2 SMNVEV (reference sequence). The V and J ends lost 3 bases and 6 bases, in that order; junction bases with no gene match: 2. This CDR3 spans 13 amino acids. In nucleotides, the CDR3 is TGTGCCAGCAGTTTTTGGGACAGGGGCGAGCAGTACTTC. It specifies CASSFWDRGEQYF.

Only a few counts were recorded for this clonotype. The rearrangement joins TRBV2 to TRBJ2-3, with D possibly matching TRBD2 (6 bases). The CDR3 loop spans 18 amino acids. Trimming left V 0 bases short and J 4 bases short, with 20 bases between. In germline, CDR1 is SNHLY, CDR2 FYNNEI. CDR3 bases: TGTGCCAGCAGTGAAGCGCATGACGTACGGGAGTGGGCAGATACGCAGTATTTT. Amino acid sequence: CASSEAHDVREWADTQYF.

This clonotype was counted a few times. The chain combines TRBV12-3 or TRBV12-4 with TRBJ2-1; maybe TRBD2 (5 bases). This CDR3 has 13 residues. Trimming took 5 bases from V and 7 from J, leaving 12 bases between them. The CDR3 nucleotides are TGTGCCAGCAGTCCCGGACTCCAGAATGAGCAGTTCTTC. It translates to CASSPGLQNEQFF.

This clonotype has at least ten counts. The chain is built from TRBV7-2 and TRBJ2-7, with 8 nucleotides matching TRBD2. Germline CDR1 reads SGHTA; CDR2 reads FQGNSA. V shed 6 bases and J 4 bases; nucleotides not matched to a gene: 8. There are 14 residues in the CDR3. CDR3 bases: TGTGCCAGCAGGTACACCGGGACTAGTTACGAGCAGTACTTC. Its translation is CASRYTGTSYEQYF. The variable domain in full, completed from reference TRBV7-2 and TRBJ2-7, reads GAGVSQSPSNKVTEKGKDVELRCDPISGHTALYWYRQSLGQGLEFLIYFQGNSAPDKSGLPSDRFSAERTGGSVSTLTIQRTQQEDSAVYLCASRYTGTSYEQYFGPGTRLTVT.

Remarks on this clonotype: At one of its ends the junction is not consistent with the germline gene, which may arise from a read error. The V gene is TRBV29-1, the J gene TRBJ2-1, with 7 nucleotides matching TRBD1. CDR3 length: 15 amino acids. Germline V CDR1 and CDR2: SQVTM, ANQGSEA. Here the CDR3 reads CSVDPTGSFYNVQFF. CDR3 DNA sequence: TGCAGCGTTGACCCGACAGGGAGTTTTTACAATGTGCAGTTCTTC.

This clonotype was seen ten or more times. The J gene is TRBJ2-7, the V gene TRBV12-3 or TRBV12-4, with unresolved D. The CDR3 has 14 amino acids. The ends were cut back, 3 bases at V and 1 base at J, with 10 bases in the middle. The CDR3 is CASSLGFPSYEQYF. Here the CDR3 DNA reads TGTGCCAGCAGTTTGGGGTTCCCGTCCTACGAGCAGTACTTC.

V gene TRBV11-2 combines with J gene TRBJ2-5; D is ambiguous. V gave up 2 bases and J gave up 0 bases, with 10 bases separating them. Germline V lookup: CDR1 SGHAT, CDR2 FQNNGV. The CDR3 runs to 15 residues. The CDR3 region has the DNA TGTGCCAGCAGCTTAAGGCAAAGGTACCAAGAGACCCAGTACTTC. This translates into CASSLRQRYQETQYF.

The chain employs TRBV20-1 and TRBJ2-3, with D perhaps matching TRBD1 (6 bases). V was shortened by 6 bases and J by 0 bases, with 16 bases between the two germline ends. The CDR3 length is 15 residues. CDR1 and CDR2 from the germline V gene are DFQATT and SNEGSKA (reference sequence). Here the CDR3 reads CSAPSWGPSTDTQYF. DNA of the CDR3: TGCAGTGCCCCGTCATGGGGGCCAAGCACAGATACGCAGTATTTT.